This record looks at one TCR beta chain sequence and its context. The V gene lost 1 base and the J gene lost 3 bases, with 6 bases spanning the gap. The germline V gene has CDR1 MNHNS and CDR2 SASEGT. This CDR3 region has 14 residues. This sample is part of a study of cytomegalovirus exposure and HLA in healthy donors. The PCR made use of 60 Vbeta and 13 Jbeta primers. Clones were sequenced by immunoSEQ multiplex PCR, and TCRdb holds only the in-frame ones, with some missing. The top ten clones hold under 1.5% of a sample with about 180,000 clones, 70% to 85% of them seen once. This TCR was sampled from a girl between 2 and 10 years old in good health and CMV-seropositive. The sequenced material came from PBMCs. The chain uses TRBV6-1 and TRBJ2-2, with a weak D call TRBD1 (5 bases). The CDR3 bases are TGTGCCAGCAGTGAAGTAGGGGACACCGGGGAGCTGTTTTTT. It is translated as CASSEVGDTGELFF.